Each of the 30 T cell receptor beta chains below was sequenced from the same sample in a study of blood T cell repertoires in COVID-19. Using immunoSEQ multiplex PCR, the repertoire was profiled, and TCRdb retains in-frame clones only, with some absent. The sample holds around 150,000 clones, 82% seen once. The sequenced sample was peripheral blood. These receptors originate from a woman between 40 and 55 years old with COVID-19, enrolled during active disease.

The V gene is TRBV3-1 (or the pseudogene TRBV3-2), the J gene TRBJ1-1; TRBD1 aligns across 7 bases. Germline trimming cut 2 bases from V and 0 bases from J; bases unmatched to any gene: 6. CDR3 size: 16 residues. The germline V gene encodes CDR1 LGHDT and CDR2 YNNKEL (reference sequence). This chain's CDR3 is CASSQIGGLMNTEAFF. In nucleotides, the CDR3 is TGTGCCAGCAGCCAAATAGGGGGCCTTATGAACACTGAAGCTTTCTTT.

The chain combines TRBV4-1 with TRBJ2-5, with 9 positions matching TRBD1. This CDR3 spans 15 amino acids. Germline values: CDR1 MGHRA, CDR2 YSYEKL. The trim removed 4 bases at V and 5 bases at J, leaving 8 bases unmatched. The CDR3 DNA is TGCGCCAGCAGCCTCGGGACAGGGACGAGCGAGACCCAGTACTTC. Its translation is CASSLGTGTSETQYF.

The chain uses TRBV27 and TRBJ2-7; a weak D match, TRBD2 (6 bases). This CDR3 is 15 amino acids long. The germline V and J ends were trimmed by 6 bases and 0 bases, with 15 bases remaining between them. In germline, CDR1 is MNHEY, CDR2 SMNVEV (reference sequence). The CDR3 bases are TGTGCCAGCAGCCTCTCCGGGACTTACTCCTACGAGCAGTACTTC. The encoded protein is CASSLSGTYSYEQYF.

The genes are TRBV28 and TRBJ2-2; perhaps TRBD2 as D (6 bases). The V gene lost 10 bases and the J gene lost 5 bases, with 23 bases spanning the gap. CDR1 and CDR2 (germline): MDHEN, SYDVKM. The CDR3 runs to 16 residues. DNA of the CDR3: TGTGCCACGACCGGAGTCCGGGACTTTGGAACCGGGGAGCTGTTTTTT. It encodes CATTGVRDFGTGELFF.

The chain carries TRBV23-1 and TRBJ1-5; no firm D call. TRBV23-1 is annotated as an ORF whose role is uncertain. V lost 4 bases and J lost 6, with 7 bases in between. This CDR3 spans 12 amino acids. CDR3 sequence reads: CASSLSGQPQHF. The CDR3 coding sequence is TGCGCCAGCAGTCTATCCGGTCAGCCCCAGCATTTT.

The chain joins TRBV20-1 to TRBJ1-4; D remains ambiguous. Germline assignment: CDR1 DFQATT and CDR2 SNEGSKA (reference sequence). The CDR3 has 11 amino acids. CDR3 coding DNA: TGCAGCGTCCCGTTCCGTGAAAAACTGTTTTTT. Translating it yields CSVPFREKLFF.

V is TRBV12-3 or TRBV12-4 and J is TRBJ2-2, with D unclear. The length of the CDR3 is 11 residues. Trimming took off 3 bases at V and 6 bases at J, with 2 bases between the two ends. CDR3 DNA: TGTGCCAGCAGTTTCGCCGGGGAGCTGTTTTTT. Protein: CASSFAGELFF.

The chain couples TRBV20-1 to TRBJ1-2, with D tentatively TRBD1 (6 bases). Germline V gene sequence: CDR1 DFQATT, CDR2 SNEGSKA (reference sequence). Trimming took off 3 bases at V and 0 bases at J, with 14 bases between the two ends. CDR3 length equals 15 residues. DNA of the CDR3: TGCAGTGCTAGTGGGGGCCAGCACGCTAACTATGGCTACACCTTC. Translated, it gives CSASGGQHANYGYTF.

The rearrangement uses TRBV9 and TRBJ2-1; TRBD2 is a possible D gene (6 bases). The length of the CDR3 is 14 residues. V was clipped by 4 bases and J by 4 bases, with 12 bases between them. CDR1 and CDR2 (germline): SGDLS, YYNGEE. The CDR3 DNA reads as TGTGCCAGCAGCTTGGGGACTCAGTACAATGAGCAGTTCTTC. Translation: CASSLGTQYNEQFF.

This clone has a single count. The J gene is TRBJ2-2, the V gene TRBV25-1; TRBD1 is a possible D gene (6 bases). Germline CDR1 is MGHDK and CDR2 is SYGVNS. Trimming took off 6 bases at V and 0 bases at J, with 14 bases between the two ends. The CDR3 covers 16 residues. The CDR3 spells CASSLIGQTNTGELFF. In DNA, the CDR3 is TGTGCCAGCAGCCTCATCGGACAGACGAACACCGGGGAGCTGTTTTTT. The entire variable domain, with the rest obtained from reference TRBV25-1 and TRBJ2-2, is as follows: EADIYQTPRYLVIGTGKKITLECSQTMGHDKMYWYQQDPGMELHLIHYSYGVNSTEKGDLSSESTVSRIRTEHFPLTLESARPSHTSQYLCASSLIGQTNTGELFFGEGSRLTVL.

This chain connects TRBV19 to TRBJ2-2, with D perhaps TRBD1 (6 bases). This CDR3 contains 16 residues. Germline CDR1 LNHDA, CDR2 SQIVND (reference sequence). Trimming stripped 8 bases from V and 0 bases from J, with 16 bases between. For the CDR3, the DNA is TGTGCCAGTGAGCAGGGGCCCCACGCGAACACCGGGGAGCTGTTTTTT. This sequence encodes CASEQGPHANTGELFF.

The chain links TRBV27 to TRBJ1-2; D perhaps matches TRBD1 (5 bases). CDR1 is MNHEY and CDR2 is SMNVEV in the germline V gene (reference sequence). CDR3 length equals 11 residues. The V end lost 4 bases, the J end lost 5 bases, and 5 bases lay between the germline ends. CDR3 DNA: TGTGCCAGCAGTTCAGGGTATGGCTACACCTTC. Its protein product is CASSSGYGYTF.

The genes are TRBV19 and TRBJ2-1; TRBD1 might be the D (5 bases). Germline V gene lookup returns CDR1 LNHDA and CDR2 SQIVND (reference sequence). V shed 5 bases and J shed 0 bases, with 11 bases lying between them. CDR3 length: 15 residues. CDR3 in DNA: TGTGCCAGTAGTTGGCAGGGTATCTCCTACAATGAGCAGTTCTTC. This encodes CASSWQGISYNEQFF.

The V gene is TRBV7-3, the J gene TRBJ2-1; 8 bases are a match to TRBD2. Germline V gene data show CDR1 as SGHTA and CDR2 as FQGTGA. The CDR3 is made up of 14 amino acids. J gave up 5 bases and V 3 bases, and 3 bases lay outside the gene matches. CDR3 bases: TGTGCCAGCAGCTTTAGCGGGATGGACAATGAGCAGTTCTTC. Amino acid sequence: CASSFSGMDNEQFF.

This chain uses TRBV9 with TRBJ2-5, with D tentatively TRBD1 (5 bases). The CDR3 spans 13 residues. V lost 0 bases to trimming and J lost 5 bases, with 8 bases between them. CDR1 and CDR2 (germline): SGDLS, YYNGEE. The DNA for the CDR3 is TGTGCCAGCAGCGTAGAGGGGTTTGAGACCCAGTACTTC. Its translation is CASSVEGFETQYF.

In its sample, this clone was seen a few times. V usage is TRBV12-3 or TRBV12-4 and J usage is TRBJ2-3; D is uncertain. Trimming cost V 6 bases and J 0 bases, with 7 bases left between them. The CDR3 has 13 residues. CDR3 residues: CASRLPSTDTQYF. The CDR3 bases are TGTGCCAGCAGACTTCCTAGCACAGATACGCAGTATTTT.

This chain connects TRBV6-6 to TRBJ2-7, with 8 bases aligning to TRBD1. V shed 5 bases, J shed 7 bases, and the junction held 7 bases outside the gene matches. Looked up from germline, CDR1 is MNHNY and CDR2 is SVGAGI (reference sequence). CDR3 length: 13 residues. The CDR3 loop reads CASSGQGAQEQYF. The CDR3 coding sequence is TGTGCCAGCAGTGGGCAGGGGGCGCAAGAGCAGTACTTC.

V gene TRBV5-1 combines with J gene TRBJ2-1; D possibly corresponds to TRBD2 (5 bases). The CDR3 spans 14 residues. The V gene's germline CDR1 is SGHRS and CDR2 YFSETQ. The V end lost 5 bases, the J end lost 0 bases, and 9 bases lay between the germline ends. The CDR3 spells CASSRRSSYNEQFF. The CDR3 DNA follows: TGCGCCAGCAGTCGGAGGAGCTCCTACAATGAGCAGTTCTTC.

This rearrangement joins TRBV3-1 (or the pseudogene TRBV3-2) to TRBJ1-1, with D unclear. CDR1 and CDR2 from the germline V gene are LGHDT and YNNKEL (reference sequence). The CDR3 runs to 14 residues. The V gene lost 2 bases and the J gene lost 1 base, with 8 bases spanning the gap. CDR3 residues: CASSQLQTNTEAFF. As DNA, the CDR3 is TGTGCCAGCAGCCAATTACAGACGAACACTGAAGCTTTCTTT.

This rearrangement joins TRBV19 to TRBJ2-5; D perhaps matches TRBD2 (7 bases). CDR3 length: 15 amino acids. Germline-derived CDR1 and CDR2 are LNHDA and SQIVND (reference sequence). The V and J ends lost 1 base and 3 bases respectively, with 12 bases between them. The CDR3 reads CASSIGGGLEETQYF. The DNA for the CDR3 is TGTGCCAGTAGTATAGGGGGGGGGCTCGAAGAGACCCAGTACTTC.

The V and J genes are TRBV19 and TRBJ2-7; 9 nucleotides match TRBD1. Germline-derived CDR1 and CDR2 are LNHDA and SQIVND (reference sequence). The CDR3 totals 13 residues. J gave up 2 bases and V 8 bases, and 4 bases lay outside the gene matches. For the CDR3, the DNA is TGTGCCAGTGGGACAGGGAAAACCTACGAGCAGTACTTC. This translates into CASGTGKTYEQYF.

This chain joins TRBV2 and TRBJ1-5; 8 positions agree with TRBD1. CDR1 and CDR2 (germline): SNHLY, FYNNEI. This CDR3 has 15 amino acids. V was clipped by 5 bases and J by 1 base; unmatched bases: 4. The CDR3 spells CASSLNRGSNQPQHF. The CDR3, as DNA: TGTGCCAGCAGTCTAAACAGGGGGAGCAATCAGCCCCAGCATTTT.

In its sample, this clone was seen once. The chain joins TRBV5-1 to TRBJ2-7, with TRBD1 matching over 9 bases. The germline V gene encodes CDR1 SGHRS and CDR2 YFSETQ. The CDR3 totals 14 residues. The J segment lost 7 bases and the V segment lost 2 bases, leaving 7 bases of the junction unmatched. CDR3 protein: CASSLRTGEGEQYF. CDR3 DNA sequence: TGCGCCAGCAGCTTACGGACAGGGGAGGGGGAGCAGTACTTC.

This chain joins TRBV27 and TRBJ1-2; D not certain. V lost 6 bases and J lost 4, with 12 bases in between. Germline assignment: CDR1 MNHEY and CDR2 SMNVEV (reference sequence). The CDR3 spans 13 residues. The CDR3 sequence is CASREMGGYGYTF. In DNA, the CDR3 is TGTGCCAGCAGGGAGATGGGAGGCTATGGCTACACCTTC.

The chain employs TRBV4-1 and TRBJ1-5; TRBD1 matches 7 bases. Germline values: CDR1 MGHRA, CDR2 YSYEKL. J lost 1 base, V lost 5 bases, and 5 bases had no gene match. This CDR3 has 15 residues. The CDR3: CASSAQTGSNQPQHF. CDR3 DNA sequence: TGCGCCAGCAGCGCCCAGACAGGGAGCAATCAGCCCCAGCATTTT.

The chain employs TRBV28 and TRBJ2-7, with 10 bases lining up with TRBD2. The junction had 1 base not matched to a gene; V was cut back by 1 base and J by 1 base. The germline gives CDR1 MDHEN, CDR2 SYDVKM. This CDR3 has 15 amino acids. CDR3 residues: CASSLSSGGSYEQYF. As DNA, the CDR3 is TGTGCCAGCAGTTTATCTAGCGGGGGATCCTACGAGCAGTACTTC.

The rearrangement uses TRBV3-1 (or the pseudogene TRBV3-2) and TRBJ2-7; D perhaps matches TRBD2 (6 bases). The CDR3 is made up of 15 amino acids. V was shortened by 4 bases and J by 9 bases, with 22 bases between the two germline ends. Germline assignment: CDR1 LGHDT and CDR2 YNNKEL (reference sequence). Here the CDR3 DNA reads TGTGCCAGCAGCCGAAGTGGTTCGGCGGGACGGGGGCAGTACTTC. Translating gives CASSRSGSAGRGQYF.

V gene TRBV2 combines with J gene TRBJ2-5; 9 bases agree with TRBD1. V lost 2 bases, J lost 5 bases, and 18 bases stayed unmatched. The CDR3 runs 19 residues. From germline, CDR1 is SNHLY and CDR2 FYNNEI. The CDR3 region has the DNA TGTGCCAGCAGTGAACTATTGTCACATCTCACAGGGGGCTGGGAGACCCAGTACTTC. Its translation is CASSELLSHLTGGWETQYF.

This clone was found a few times. The chain links TRBV18 to TRBJ1-2; the D gene is possibly TRBD1 (5 bases). CDR1 is KGHSH, CDR2 LQKENI, per germline. The CDR3 runs 12 residues. Deletions cut 3 bases from V and 10 bases from J, with 12 bases between. As DNA, the CDR3 is TGTGCCAGCTCACCGGGGGGGGTCGACTACACCTTC. This gives the protein CASSPGGVDYTF.

This rearrangement joins TRBV3-1 (or the pseudogene TRBV3-2) to TRBJ1-5, with D possibly TRBD1 on 5 matching bases. The CDR3 totals 13 residues. Germline loops: CDR1 LGHDT, CDR2 YNNKEL (reference sequence). V was clipped by 9 bases and J by 5 bases, with 14 bases between them. CDR3 sequence: CASGQGRDQPQHF. For the CDR3, the DNA is TGTGCCAGTGGCCAGGGTCGAGATCAGCCCCAGCATTTT.